Shown below are 2 T cell receptor beta chains from a single sample sequenced in a study of OX40 agonist ivuxolimab in advanced cancers. The assay was immunoSEQ multiplex PCR, and TCRdb's table has in-frame clones only and misses some. This sample has tens of thousands of clones, with around 90% found just once. The sample consisted of CD4+ or CD8+ T cells sorted from blood, taken in a trial of the OX40 agonist ivuxolimab. Every receptor here comes from an adult with an advanced solid tumor such as melanoma, head and neck, liver or kidney cancer.

By share, this clone ranks as medium-sized (0.01 to 0.1%). This chain connects TRBV9 to TRBJ2-4, with D unresolved. V lost 4 bases, J lost 1 base, and 12 bases lay in between. CDR1 and CDR2 from the germline V gene are SGDLS and YYNGEE. This CDR3 has 15 residues. The CDR3 spells CASSSETEAKNIQYF. The CDR3 DNA sequence: TGTGCCAGCAGCTCCGAGACTGAGGCCAAAAACATTCAGTACTTC.

The chain joins TRBV28 to TRBJ2-7; D perhaps matches TRBD2 (5 bases). The V gene lost 4 bases and the J gene lost 2 bases, with 21 bases spanning the gap. This CDR3 has 17 residues. Germline CDR1 MDHEN, CDR2 SYDVKM. This CDR3 reads CASSYLDFKRLAYEQYF. DNA for the CDR3: TGTGCCAGCAGTTACCTAGACTTTAAGCGGCTCGCCTACGAGCAGTACTTC.